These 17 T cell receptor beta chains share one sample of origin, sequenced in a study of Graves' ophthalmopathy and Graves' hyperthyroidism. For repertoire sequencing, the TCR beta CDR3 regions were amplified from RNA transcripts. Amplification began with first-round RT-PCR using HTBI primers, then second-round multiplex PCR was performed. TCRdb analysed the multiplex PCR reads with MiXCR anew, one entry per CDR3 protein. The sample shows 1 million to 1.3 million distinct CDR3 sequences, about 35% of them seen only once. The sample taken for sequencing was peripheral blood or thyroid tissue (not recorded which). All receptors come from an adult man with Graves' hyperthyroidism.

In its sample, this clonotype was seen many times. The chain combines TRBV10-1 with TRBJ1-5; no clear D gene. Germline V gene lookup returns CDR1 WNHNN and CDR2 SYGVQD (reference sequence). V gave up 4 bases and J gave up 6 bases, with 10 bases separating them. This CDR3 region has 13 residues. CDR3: CASSAQRGQPQHF. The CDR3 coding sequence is TGCGCCAGCAGTGCGCAACGGGGTCAGCCCCAGCATTTT.

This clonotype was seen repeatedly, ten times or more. CDR3 protein: CSAPGPRRSYTF. As DNA, the CDR3 is TGCAGTGCTCCGGGACCCCGGAGGAGCTACACCTTC. This chain connects TRBV20-1 to TRBJ1-2; the D gene is possibly TRBD1 (5 bases). CDR1 DFQATT and CDR2 SNEGSKA come from the germline V gene (reference sequence). The CDR3 is 12 amino acids. V was shortened by 5 bases and J by 9 bases, with 16 bases between the two germline ends.

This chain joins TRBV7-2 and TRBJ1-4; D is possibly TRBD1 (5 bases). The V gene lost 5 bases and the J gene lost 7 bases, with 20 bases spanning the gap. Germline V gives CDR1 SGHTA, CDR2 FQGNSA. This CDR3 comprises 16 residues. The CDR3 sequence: CASSRQGMRFGEKLFF. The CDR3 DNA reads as TGTGCCAGCAGCCGGCAGGGAATGAGATTCGGTGAAAAACTGTTTTTT.

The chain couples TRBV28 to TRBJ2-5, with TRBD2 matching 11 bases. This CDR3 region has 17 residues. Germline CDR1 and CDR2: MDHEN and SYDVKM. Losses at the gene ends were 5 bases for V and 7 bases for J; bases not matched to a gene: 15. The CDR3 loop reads CASSLESTSGRRGTQYF. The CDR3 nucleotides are TGTGCCAGCAGTCTAGAGAGTACTAGCGGGAGACGCGGGACCCAGTACTTC.

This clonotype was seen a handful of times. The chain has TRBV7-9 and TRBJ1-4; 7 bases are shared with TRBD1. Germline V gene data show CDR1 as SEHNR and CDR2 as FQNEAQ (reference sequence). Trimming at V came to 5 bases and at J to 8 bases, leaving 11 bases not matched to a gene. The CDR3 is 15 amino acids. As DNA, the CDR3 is TGTGCCAGCAGCATTACAGGGGCCCGGTCGGAAAAACTGTTTTTT. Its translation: CASSITGARSEKLFF.

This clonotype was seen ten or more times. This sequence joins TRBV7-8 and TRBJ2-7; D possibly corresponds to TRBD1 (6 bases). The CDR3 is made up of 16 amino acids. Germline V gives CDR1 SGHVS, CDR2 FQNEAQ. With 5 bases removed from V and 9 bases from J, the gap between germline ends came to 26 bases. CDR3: CASSQNRAATPSGQYF. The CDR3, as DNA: TGTGCCAGCAGCCAGAACAGGGCGGCCACTCCCTCCGGGCAGTACTTC.

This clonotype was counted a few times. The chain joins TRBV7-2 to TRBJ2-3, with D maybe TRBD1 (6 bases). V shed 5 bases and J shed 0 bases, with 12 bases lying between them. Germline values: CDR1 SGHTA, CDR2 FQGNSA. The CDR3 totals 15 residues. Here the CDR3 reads CASSRRDTSTDTQYF. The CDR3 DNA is TGTGCCAGCAGCCGCCGGGACACCAGCACAGATACGCAGTATTTT.

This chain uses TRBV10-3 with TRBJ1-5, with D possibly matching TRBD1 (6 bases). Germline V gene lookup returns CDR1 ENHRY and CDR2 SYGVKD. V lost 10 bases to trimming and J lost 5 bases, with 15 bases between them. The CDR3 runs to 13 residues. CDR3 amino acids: CATRAGADQPQHF. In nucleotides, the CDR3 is TGTGCCACCCGTGCGGGGGCGGATCAGCCCCAGCATTTT.

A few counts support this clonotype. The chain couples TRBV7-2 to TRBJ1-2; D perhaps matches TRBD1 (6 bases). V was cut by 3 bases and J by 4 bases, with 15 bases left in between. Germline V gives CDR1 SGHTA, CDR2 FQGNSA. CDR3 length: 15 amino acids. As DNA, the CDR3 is TGTGCCAGCAGCTTTACCACAGGGTTTAGCTATGGCTACACCTTC. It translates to CASSFTTGFSYGYTF.

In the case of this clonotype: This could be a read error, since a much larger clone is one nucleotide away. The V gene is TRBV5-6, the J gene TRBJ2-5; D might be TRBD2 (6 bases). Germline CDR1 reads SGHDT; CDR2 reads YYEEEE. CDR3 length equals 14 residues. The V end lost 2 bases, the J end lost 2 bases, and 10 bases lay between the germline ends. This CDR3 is CASSFRLVQETQYF. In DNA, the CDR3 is TGTGCCAGCAGCTTCCGACTAGTGCAAGAGACCCAGTACTTC. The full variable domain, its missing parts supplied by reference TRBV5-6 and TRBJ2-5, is DAGVTQSPTHLIKTRGQQVTLRCSPKSGHDTVSWYQQALGQGPQFIFQYYEEEERQRGNFPDRFSGHQFPNYSSELNVNALLLGDSALYLCASSFRLVQETQYFGPGTRLLVL.

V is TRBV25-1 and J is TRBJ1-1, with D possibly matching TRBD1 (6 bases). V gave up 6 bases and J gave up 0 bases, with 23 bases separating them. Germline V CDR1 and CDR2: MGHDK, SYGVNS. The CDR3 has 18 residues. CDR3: CASSQSGGSGAMNTEAFF. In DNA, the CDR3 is TGTGCCAGCAGCCAGAGTGGTGGATCGGGGGCGATGAACACTGAAGCTTTCTTT.

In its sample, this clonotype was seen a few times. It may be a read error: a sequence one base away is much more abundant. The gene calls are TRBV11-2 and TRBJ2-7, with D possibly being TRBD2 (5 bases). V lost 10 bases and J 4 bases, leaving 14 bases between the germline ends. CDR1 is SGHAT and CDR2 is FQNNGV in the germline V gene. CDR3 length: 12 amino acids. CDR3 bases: TGTGCCAACAGTCCCGGGATTTACGAGCAGTACTTC. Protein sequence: CANSPGIYEQYF.

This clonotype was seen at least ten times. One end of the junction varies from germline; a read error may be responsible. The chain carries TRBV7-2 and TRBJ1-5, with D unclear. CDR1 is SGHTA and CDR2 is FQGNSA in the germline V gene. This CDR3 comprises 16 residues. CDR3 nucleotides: TGTGCCAACAGCAAAGGCGGCAGCCACGGCAATCAGCCCCAGCATTTT. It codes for CANSKGGSHGNQPQHF.

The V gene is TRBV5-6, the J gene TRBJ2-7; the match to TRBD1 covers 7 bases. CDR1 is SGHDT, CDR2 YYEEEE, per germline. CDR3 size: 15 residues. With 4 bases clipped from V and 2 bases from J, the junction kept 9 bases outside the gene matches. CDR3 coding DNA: TGTGCCAGCAGCACCCGGGACAGTAAACCCTACGAGCAGTACTTC. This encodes CASSTRDSKPYEQYF.

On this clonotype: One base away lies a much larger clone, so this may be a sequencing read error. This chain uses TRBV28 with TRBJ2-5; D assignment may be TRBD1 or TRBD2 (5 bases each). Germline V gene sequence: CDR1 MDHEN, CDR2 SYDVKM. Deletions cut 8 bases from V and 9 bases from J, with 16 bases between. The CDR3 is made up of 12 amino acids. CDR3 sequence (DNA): TGTGCCAGCCAGGGCCAGCAGGAGGCCCAGTACTTC. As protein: CASQGQQEAQYF.

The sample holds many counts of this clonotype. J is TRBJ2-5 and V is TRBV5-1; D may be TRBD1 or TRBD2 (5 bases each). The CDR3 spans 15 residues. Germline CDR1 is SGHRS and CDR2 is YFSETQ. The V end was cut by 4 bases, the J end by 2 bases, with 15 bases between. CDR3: CASSRVRGEQETQYF. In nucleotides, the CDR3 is TGCGCCAGCAGCCGAGTAAGAGGGGAACAAGAGACCCAGTACTTC.

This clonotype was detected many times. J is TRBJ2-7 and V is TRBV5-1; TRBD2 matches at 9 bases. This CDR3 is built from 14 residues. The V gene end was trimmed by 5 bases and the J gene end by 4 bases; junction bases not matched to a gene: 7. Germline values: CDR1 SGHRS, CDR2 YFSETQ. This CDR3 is CASSSGSGSYEQYF. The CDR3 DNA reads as TGCGCCAGCAGTAGCGGGAGCGGTTCATACGAGCAGTACTTC.